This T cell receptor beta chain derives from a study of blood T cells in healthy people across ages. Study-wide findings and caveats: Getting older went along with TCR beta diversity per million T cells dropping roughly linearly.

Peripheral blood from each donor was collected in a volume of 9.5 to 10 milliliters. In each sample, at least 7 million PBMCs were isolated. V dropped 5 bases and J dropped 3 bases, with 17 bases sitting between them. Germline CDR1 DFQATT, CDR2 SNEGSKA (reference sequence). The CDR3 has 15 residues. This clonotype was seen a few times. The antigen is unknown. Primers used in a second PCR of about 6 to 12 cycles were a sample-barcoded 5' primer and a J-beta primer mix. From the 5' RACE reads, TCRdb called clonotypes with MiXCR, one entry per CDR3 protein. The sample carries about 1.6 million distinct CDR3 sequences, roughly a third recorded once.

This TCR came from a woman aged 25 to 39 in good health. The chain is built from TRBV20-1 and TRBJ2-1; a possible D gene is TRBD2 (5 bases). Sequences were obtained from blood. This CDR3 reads CSARSRTRDYNEQFF. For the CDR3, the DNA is TGCAGTGCTCGATCCAGGACTCGAGACTACAATGAGCAGTTCTTC.